This T cell receptor (beta chain) emerged from a study of CD4 T cells in relation to SARS-CoV-2 and coronaviruses (dated by TCRdb to the early 2020s). Describing the broader study: The ViraFEST assay cultured PBMCs with antigen for 10 days, then sequenced TCR beta CDR3s to find antigen-specific clonal expansions. Across all 12 patients in the convalescent cohort, the median age was roughly 38 years, with a range of about 21 to 80 years. The approximately twelve convalescent patients included 8 males and 4 females; two subjects were Hispanic. Shared crossreactive spike epitopes were mapped to their HLA restriction using patient-derived lymphoblastoid cell lines. Memory CD4+ T cell crossreactivity between SARS-CoV-2 and common cold coronavirus spike proteins was assessed at the TCR clonotype level in the study. The Adaptive Biotechnologies TCR-sequencing kit was used to sequence samples from a few pre-COVID donors and the naive versus memory experiments, whereas other data were Illumina-based. A different TCR-beta assay, based on Illumina, was used to sequence expansion assays from other donors in the study. What the study reported, not specific to this receptor: Since the crossreactivity analysis centred on spike protein, crossreactivity against other viral proteins was not assessed. Pre-pandemic and post-infection samples were not both contributed by any donor, so tracing of the source of pre-existing responses was limited. The study was limited by small numbers of patients and tested TCRs. Roughly 65% of donors had memory CD4+ clonotypes that crossrecognized SARS-CoV-2 and at least one common cold coronavirus spike. Crossreactive clones showed significantly weaker SARS-CoV-2-driven expansion than monoreactive clones, consistent with antigenic imprinting. Naive versus memory sequencing indicated that memory recall responses, rather than primary responses primed during culture, are detected by the assay.

Naive and memory CD4+ T cells were separated from cryopreserved PBMCs through CD4 enrichment, which was followed by EasySep naive CD4+ T cell enrichment. Sorted naive or memory CD4+ T cells (around 10^5) were grown at a 1:1 ratio with T cell-depleted PBMCs and CEF peptides for about eleven days. In general, triplicate replicate wells were used for every peptide culture condition. PBMCs were isolated from leukapheresis product or whole blood by Ficoll-Paque PLUS gradient centrifugation. The PBMCs went either fresh into the expansion assay or into cryopreservation at -140 degrees C. The QIAamp Micro DNA Kit was used to extract genomic DNA from the CD4+ T cells. Per the germline V gene, SGHTA is the CDR1 and FQGTGA is the CDR2. The CDR3 covers 14 residues, taking in both the cysteine and the phenylalanine. This entry keeps only the CDR3 DNA: 42 bases, framed from base 1. V and J are truncated by 3 bases and 8 bases respectively, leaving an intervening sequence of 11 bases.

CEF-cultured naive and memory CD4+ T cell DNA received survey-level immunoSEQ TCR-beta sequencing. As for the authors' bioinformatics: Preprocessing removed nonproductive sequences and CDR3s not starting with C, not ending with F or W, or shorter than 7 amino acids. The MANAFEST web app was used to call antigen-specific clonotypes on the basis of expansion compared with the reference and with other culture wells. To be counted as positive, a clone had to show significant expansion compared with the reference culture, at an FDR below 0.05, in 2 of 3 replicate wells. Positive clones also required significant expansion versus all other tandem wells and an odds ratio above 5. Cultured and uncultured naive and memory CD4+ repertoires were searched for previously identified spike- and CEF-reactive CDR3s. After three terminal residues were trimmed from each end, CDR3 homology was quantified as pairwise Levenshtein distance using the stringdist R package. The table comes from immuneACCESS by way of TCRdb, which keeps in-frame sequences with V and J called. Part of the clones is missing from these tables; in studies checked, under half for an unresolved V gene and the rest for unknown reasons. The DNA was the basis for D and trimming; V, J and clone size are from that table. For this sample the table gives about 36,000 clones, of which 70% to 85% were detected only once. In total, the top ten clones hold approximately 6.3% of the sample.

Comments on this clone: It has no known antigen specificity. The record has no base qualities; no much larger clone is one base away.

Here the chain combines TRBV7-3 and TRBJ1-6; the D gene cannot be named for sure. The sequence came from an adult with COVID-19. Sequencing was performed on naive CD4+ T cells from PBMCs, cultured in vitro. In the paper's terms, the cell subset or site label means: naive CD4+ T cells isolated by negative enrichment. The CDR3 loop reads CASSLRGSHSPLHF. The bases are TGTGCCAGCAGCTTGCGGGGTTCGCATTCACCCCTCCACTTT.